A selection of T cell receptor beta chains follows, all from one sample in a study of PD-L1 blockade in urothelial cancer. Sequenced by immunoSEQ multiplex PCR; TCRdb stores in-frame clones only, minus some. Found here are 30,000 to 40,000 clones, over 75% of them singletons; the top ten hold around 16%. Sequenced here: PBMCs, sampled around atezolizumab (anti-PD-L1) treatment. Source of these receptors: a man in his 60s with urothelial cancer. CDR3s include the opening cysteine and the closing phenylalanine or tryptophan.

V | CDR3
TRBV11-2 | CASSPQYSQETQYF
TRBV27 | CASSLMGQGASNQPQHF
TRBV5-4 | CASSQGPGTSGRLSETQYF
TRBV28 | CASSPPRLKNIQYF
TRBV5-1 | CASSSANRVGTEAFF
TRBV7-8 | CASSPRSTNEKLFF
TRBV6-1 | CASSVDRVGQPQHF
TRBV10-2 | CASRPGLAGSSAQYF
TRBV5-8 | CASRLWDRGFGRETQYF
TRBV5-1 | CASSVDSPRETQYF
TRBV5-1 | CASSLQGGSTEAFF
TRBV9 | CASSDSGNGQPQHF
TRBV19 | CASSLGPGPNEQFF
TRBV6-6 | CASSYGSRLSNQPQHF
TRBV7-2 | CASSLAASTPLGGANVLTF
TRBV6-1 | CASSEETPRSGYNEQFF
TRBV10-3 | CAISESSGSNEQFF
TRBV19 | CASSINGAEYGYTF
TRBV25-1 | CASSEFSPGGYTF
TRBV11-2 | CASSYSGRNTGELFF
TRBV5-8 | CASNQLVWDRGQEYEQYF
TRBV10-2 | CASIGQRMVETQYF
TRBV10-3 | CAINEDRTNYEQYF
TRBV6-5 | CASRNGQGLGQPQHF
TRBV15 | CATSSPTRRASTDTQYF
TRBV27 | CASRGPGQGVPEQYF
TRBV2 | CASSGTRQGEAFF
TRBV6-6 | CASSHLQGDPGKPQHF
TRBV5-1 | CASSSGNWGTGEKLFF
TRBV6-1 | CASSDTGGGGLAGGEQFF
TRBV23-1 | CASSQSNRLDEQYF
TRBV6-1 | CASSDGTGGYNYGYTF
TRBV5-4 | CASSLGLAGNQETQYF
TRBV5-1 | CASRASGQETQYF
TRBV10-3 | CAIRSQGGGTEAFF
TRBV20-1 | CSAEQGNTIYF
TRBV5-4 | CASSPKAGGTYNEQFF
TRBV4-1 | CASSQVRRGLGYTF
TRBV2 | CASSENRDQETQYF
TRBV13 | CASSLEQNTEAFF
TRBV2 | CASSTGLAGAEQFF
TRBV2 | CASSPGEAGQPQHF
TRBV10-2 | CASSEWGLAGDNEQFF
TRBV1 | CTSSQENRGRLNYGYTF
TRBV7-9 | CASSFPHRLAGVRNEQFF
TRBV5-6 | CASSFRDNLSYEQYF
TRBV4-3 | CASSHDFGDRYYEQYF
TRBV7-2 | CASSMLAGGDNEQFF
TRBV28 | CASSLYGGNTEAFF
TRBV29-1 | CSVSQGGTSTDTQYF
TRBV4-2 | CASSMQQGQNSPLHF